These T cell receptor beta chains were read from a single sample in a study of OX40 agonist ivuxolimab in advanced cancers. Measured with immunoSEQ multiplex PCR; TCRdb has only the in-frame clones, and not every one. Of approximately 67,000 clones in the sample, about 88% were seen once. The sample consisted of CD4+ or CD8+ T cells sorted from blood, taken in a trial of the OX40 agonist ivuxolimab. The source of these receptors is an adult with an advanced solid tumor such as melanoma, head and neck, liver or kidney cancer. Each CDR3 is given with its conserved first and last residue. A D gene is named only where the DNA matches it firmly. Some rows have no size entry. The others give once, few or many, or a class for an expanded clone.

V,length,size,J,D,CDR3,DNA
TRBV19,16,.,TRBJ2-6,TRBD1,CASSFPQGAGANVLTF,TGTGCCAGTAGTTTCCCCCAGGGGGCTGGGGCCAACGTCCTGACTTTC
TRBV18,15,.,TRBJ2-7,TRBD2,CASSTQAGGPYEQYF,TGTGCCAGCTCAACCCAAGCGGGAGGTCCCTACGAGCAGTACTTC
TRBV11-2,14,.,TRBJ2-3,.,CASSLVLRTDTQYF,TGTGCCAGCAGCTTAGTTCTCCGCACAGATACGCAGTATTTT
TRBV5-1,14,.,TRBJ2-3,TRBD1,CASSFRQGPDTQYF,TGCGCCAGCAGCTTCCGACAGGGACCAGATACGCAGTATTTT
TRBV5-4,12,.,TRBJ2-1,.,CASSNYVDEQFF,TGTGCCAGCAGCAACTATGTAGATGAGCAGTTCTTC
TRBV5-1,15,once,TRBJ2-3,.,CASSFRTDNTDTQYF,TGCGCCAGCAGCTTCCGGACCGATAACACAGATACGCAGTATTTT
TRBV15,15,.,TRBJ1-4,TRBD1,CATSSGGGTNEKLFF,TGTGCCACCAGCTCAGGGGGGGGCACTAATGAAAAACTGTTTTTT
TRBV21-1,13,few,TRBJ2-7,.,CASSTRISYEQYF,TGTGCCAGCAGCACTCGGATCTCCTACGAGCAGTACTTC
TRBV6-1,13,.,TRBJ2-7,TRBD2,CASVAQVGGEQYF,TGTGCCAGCGTCGCCCAGGTCGGGGGGGAGCAGTACTTC
TRBV5-1,14,few,TRBJ2-7,TRBD1,CASSLRDRGYEQYF,TGCGCCAGCAGCCTCCGGGACAGGGGCTACGAGCAGTACTTC
TRBV28,13,.,TRBJ2-5,.,CASSSVGRETQYF,TGTGCCAGCAGTTCGGTCGGCCGGGAGACCCAGTACTTC
TRBV4-2,17,.,TRBJ1-3,TRBD1,CASSQDLNGQGGNTIYF,TGTGCCAGCAGCCAAGACCTTAATGGACAGGGTGGAAACACCATATATTTT
TRBV2,12,.,TRBJ2-7,TRBD1,CASSGTGGEQYF,TGTGCCAGCAGTGGTACAGGGGGAGAGCAGTACTTC
TRBV28,15,.,TRBJ2-7,TRBD1,CASNYGTQGVAEQYF,TGTGCCAGCAACTATGGGACACAGGGGGTAGCCGAGCAGTACTTC
TRBV7-8,12,.,TRBJ1-2,.,CASSALNYGYTF,TGTGCCAGCAGCGCTCTTAACTATGGCTACACCTTC
TRBV18,13,.,TRBJ2-7,TRBD2,CASSPGLQYEQYF,TGTGCCAGCTCACCGGGACTACAATACGAGCAGTACTTC
TRBV28,14,.,TRBJ1-1,.,CASSGGRRNTEAFF,TGTGCCAGCAGTGGGGGACGTAGGAACACTGAAGCTTTCTTT
TRBV28,16,.,TRBJ2-1,.,CASSLTRLTPHNEQFF,TGTGCCAGCAGTTTAACGCGCCTGACCCCCCACAATGAGCAGTTCTTC
TRBV5-4,14,.,TRBJ2-3,TRBD1,CASSLSRGQGTQYF,TGTGCCAGCAGCTTGAGCAGGGGGCAGGGTACGCAGTATTTT
TRBV4-3,16,.,TRBJ1-1,TRBD1,CASSQAFGTGGTEAFF,TGCGCCAGCAGCCAAGCTTTCGGGACAGGGGGTACTGAAGCTTTCTTT
TRBV10-3,12,.,TRBJ2-7,TRBD2,CAIGTTSYEQYF,TGTGCCATCGGGACTACGAGCTACGAGCAGTACTTC
TRBV25-1,14,few,TRBJ1-6,.,CASSESGYNSPLHF,TGTGCCAGCAGTGAGTCCGGCTATAATTCACCCCTCCACTTT
TRBV4-3,16,.,TRBJ2-2,.,CASSQGSTGNTGELFF,TGCGCCAGCAGCCAAGGCTCCACAGGTAACACCGGGGAGCTGTTTTTT
TRBV6-1,15,.,TRBJ2-7,TRBD2,CASSESLAGGGEQYF,TGTGCCAGCAGTGAATCTCTAGCGGGAGGAGGCGAGCAGTACTTC
TRBV5-1,16,.,TRBJ2-3,TRBD2,CASSRSGRAGVNTQYF,TGCGCCAGCAGCCGAAGCGGGAGGGCCGGGGTGAATACGCAGTATTTT
TRBV28,18,.,TRBJ2-1,TRBD2,CASREGTSGASSYNEQFF,TGTGCCAGCAGGGAGGGGACTAGCGGGGCCAGCTCCTACAATGAGCAGTTCTTC
TRBV28,14,.,TRBJ2-5,.,CASRAPGNQETQYF,TGTGCCAGCCGGGCTCCGGGAAACCAAGAGACCCAGTACTTC
TRBV2,14,few,TRBJ2-5,.,CASLSERLQETQYF,TGTGCCAGCCTTTCGGAGCGGCTACAAGAGACCCAGTACTTC
TRBV10-3,15,.,TRBJ1-5,TRBD1,CAISGNRGHNQPQHF,TGTGCCATCAGTGGGAACAGGGGGCACAATCAGCCCCAGCATTTT
TRBV6-6,14,.,TRBJ2-7,.,CASSYSQGLYEQYF,TGTGCCAGCAGCTACAGCCAGGGCCTCTACGAGCAGTACTTC
TRBV28,14,few,TRBJ1-6,.,CASSLGQGASPLHF,TGTGCCAGCAGTTTAGGGCAGGGAGCTTCACCCCTCCACTTT
TRBV7-3,13,.,TRBJ2-1,.,CASSSSPGNEQFF,TGTGCCAGCAGCTCCTCACCTGGGAATGAGCAGTTCTTC
TRBV5-1,13,once,TRBJ1-6,.,CASSRGGNSPLHF,TGCGCCAGCAGTCGGGGGGGCAATTCACCCCTCCACTTT
TRBV2,14,.,TRBJ1-4,.,CASRQGRSNEKLFF,TGTGCCAGCAGACAGGGACGGTCTAATGAAAAACTGTTTTTT
TRBV5-5,14,.,TRBJ2-7,TRBD1,CASSLGTGGAEQYF,TGTGCCAGCAGCTTGGGGACAGGGGGCGCCGAGCAGTACTTC
TRBV4-1,15,.,TRBJ1-1,.,CASSQEIVMNTEAFF,TGCGCCAGCAGCCAAGAAATAGTAATGAACACTGAAGCTTTCTTT
TRBV7-2,14,.,TRBJ2-1,.,CATSPGTGYNEQFF,TGTGCCACCTCGCCGGGGACCGGATACAATGAGCAGTTCTTC
TRBV7-2,13,.,TRBJ2-2,.,CASSLLSTGELFF,TGTGCCAGCAGCCTACTATCTACCGGGGAGCTGTTTTTT
TRBV10-2,13,.,TRBJ2-3,TRBD1,CASSQTGRDTQYF,TGCGCCAGCAGTCAGACAGGGCGGGATACGCAGTATTTT
TRBV18,16,.,TRBJ1-6,TRBD1,CASSLNRGGLDSPLHF,TGTGCCAGCTCACTCAACAGGGGCGGTTTGGATTCACCCCTCCACTTT